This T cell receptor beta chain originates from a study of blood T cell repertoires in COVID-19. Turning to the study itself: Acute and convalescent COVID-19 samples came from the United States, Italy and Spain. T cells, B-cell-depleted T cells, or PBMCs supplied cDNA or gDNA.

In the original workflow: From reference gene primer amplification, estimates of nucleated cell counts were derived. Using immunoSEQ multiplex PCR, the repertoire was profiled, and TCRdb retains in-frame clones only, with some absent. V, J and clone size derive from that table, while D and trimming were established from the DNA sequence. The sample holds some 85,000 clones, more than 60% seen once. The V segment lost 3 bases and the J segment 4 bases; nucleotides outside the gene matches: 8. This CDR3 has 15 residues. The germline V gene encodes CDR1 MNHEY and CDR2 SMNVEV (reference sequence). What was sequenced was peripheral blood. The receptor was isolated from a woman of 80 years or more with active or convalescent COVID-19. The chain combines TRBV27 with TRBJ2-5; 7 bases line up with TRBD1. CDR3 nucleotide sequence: TGTGCCAGCAGTTTCCTGAGCAGACAGGGAGAGACCCAGTACTTC. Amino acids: CASSFLSRQGETQYF.